The rows below give T cell receptor beta chains drawn from one sample of a study of CD8 T cells in Susac syndrome. TCRdb called the immunoSEQ multiplex PCR reads again in MiXCR, with one record for every CDR3 protein. There are 140,000 to 150,000 distinct CDR3 sequences in the sample; about 94% occur only once, and less than 0.085% lies in the top ten. The sample taken for sequencing was CD4+ T cells from PBMCs. The receptors originated from a human donor with Susac syndrome. Both conserved end residues are part of each CDR3. A D gene is named only where the DNA matches it firmly. A clone size is listed for some rows: how often the clone was seen (once, few, many), or a class if it is expanded.

size,D,J,V,DNA,CDR3
NA,NA,TRBJ2-7,TRBV2,TGTGCCAGCAGCCCCGGCGGCTCTTCCTTGGACGAGCAGTACTTC,CASSPGGSSLDEQYF
NA,NA,TRBJ1-2,TRBV7-2,TGTGCCAGCAGCTCCACAGGATATGGCTACACCTTC,CASSSTGYGYTF
NA,NA,TRBJ2-7,TRBV3-1,TGTGCCAGCAGCCAAGATCTGGAGGCTCAGGGCTCCTACGAGCAGTACTTC,CASSQDLEAQGSYEQYF
NA,TRBD1,TRBJ2-2,TRBV27,TGTGCCAGCAGTGCAGGGGGCTTCACCGGGGAGCTGTTTTTT,CASSAGGFTGELFF
NA,NA,TRBJ1-1,TRBV9,TGTGCCAGCAGCGCCCAATCCACTGAAGCTTTCTTT,CASSAQSTEAFF
NA,NA,TRBJ2-4,TRBV18,TGTGCCAGCTCACCAGAGCCGGGAAGCATTCAGTACTTC,CASSPEPGSIQYF
NA,NA,TRBJ2-2,TRBV6-1,TGTGCCAGCAGTGAAGATTGGACCGGGGAGCTGTTTTTT,CASSEDWTGELFF
NA,TRBD2,TRBJ2-7,TRBV28,TGTGCCAGCAGGACTCAGCGGGAGGCTGGCGAGCAGTACTTC,CASRTQREAGEQYF
once,TRBD1,TRBJ1-5,TRBV27,TGTGCCAGCAGTTTAACCGGGACAGGGAGCAGGAGGCAGCCCCAGCATTTT,CASSLTGTGSRRQPQHF
NA,NA,TRBJ2-7,TRBV5-6,TGTGCCAGCAGCCCAAGGGGAAAACAGTACTTC,CASSPRGKQYF
NA,NA,TRBJ1-2,TRBV7-2,TGTGCCAGCAGCTTGGGGGGTATTGGGTCTGGCTACACCTTC,CASSLGGIGSGYTF
once,NA,TRBJ1-5,TRBV20-1,TGCAGTGCTATCGTAGGGCAACAGCCCCAGCATTTT,CSAIVGQQPQHF
NA,NA,TRBJ2-7,TRBV5-1,TGCGCCAGCAGCTTCGGTCAGGGGTTTAAGAACGAGCAGTACTTC,CASSFGQGFKNEQYF
NA,TRBD2,TRBJ2-3,TRBV20-1,TGCAGTGCTAGAGAGGGACTAGACACAGATACGCAGTATTTT,CSAREGLDTDTQYF
NA,NA,TRBJ2-3,TRBV2,TGTGCCAGCAGTAAAAGTACAGATACGCAGTATTTT,CASSKSTDTQYF
NA,NA,TRBJ2-7,TRBV29-1,TGCAGCCCAAGGGTGGGATCCTACGAGCAGTACTTC,CSPRVGSYEQYF
NA,NA,TRBJ2-3,TRBV7-3,TGTGCCAGCAGCTCAAGCGGGTATTACACAGATACGCAGTATTTT,CASSSSGYYTDTQYF
NA,TRBD1,TRBJ1-5,TRBV12-3/TRBV12-4,TGTGCCAGCAGAACGGGACAGGGGATTTACCAGCCCCAGCATTTT,CASRTGQGIYQPQHF
NA,NA,TRBJ2-1,TRBV29-1,TGCAGCGTCGTTAGACTAGGGGCTGTCTACAATGAGCAGTTCTTC,CSVVRLGAVYNEQFF
NA,TRBD1,TRBJ1-5,TRBV4-1,TGCGCCAGCAGCCAAGGATCAGGGGGGAATCAGCCCCAGCATTTT,CASSQGSGGNQPQHF
NA,TRBD1,TRBJ1-5,TRBV4-2,TGTGCCAGCAGCCAAGGGGACAGGTTCAATCAGCCCCAGCATTTT,CASSQGDRFNQPQHF
few,NA,TRBJ2-2,TRBV6-5,TGTGCCAGCAGGCGGGACACCGGGGAGCTGTTTTTT,CASRRDTGELFF
NA,NA,TRBJ2-1,TRBV18,TGTGCCAGCTCACCCATGAGCCCTGGGATAAACTACAATGAGCAGTTCTTC,CASSPMSPGINYNEQFF
NA,TRBD2,TRBJ2-7,TRBV2,TGTGCCAGCAACAACCGGGGGGGCCTCACCTACGAGCAGTACTTC,CASNNRGGLTYEQYF
NA,NA,TRBJ1-5,TRBV20-1,TGCAGTGTTTTGGGGGCGGGTAGCAATCAGCCCCAGCATTTT,CSVLGAGSNQPQHF
few,NA,TRBJ2-5,TRBV4-1,TGCGCCAGCAGCCAACGGGGAGAAGAGACCCAGTACTTC,CASSQRGEETQYF
once,NA,TRBJ1-5,TRBV3-1,TGTGCCAGCAGCCAAGACGGAATAAATCAGCCCCAGCATTTT,CASSQDGINQPQHF
NA,TRBD1,TRBJ2-3,TRBV4-1,TGCGCCAGCAGCCAAGATGGGGGACAGGGTACAGATACGCAGTATTTT,CASSQDGGQGTDTQYF
NA,TRBD2,TRBJ2-7,TRBV6-1,TGTGCCAGCTCCCCACTGAGGGGGACTAGCGGAACCTACGAGCAGTACTTC,CASSPLRGTSGTYEQYF
NA,TRBD1,TRBJ1-2,TRBV25-1,TGTGCCAGCAGTGACCAGACAGGGGACCGCATCTATGGCTACACCTTC,CASSDQTGDRIYGYTF
NA,NA,TRBJ1-5,TRBV29-1,TGCAGCGTTGCAGGGTACGGTCAGCCCCAGCATTTT,CSVAGYGQPQHF
NA,NA,TRBJ2-7,TRBV21-1,TGTGCCAGCACCCTAGGGACTTCCTACGAGCAGTACTTC,CASTLGTSYEQYF
NA,NA,TRBJ2-6,TRBV5-1,TGCGCCAGCAGCTCAGGGACGACCTCTGGGGCCAACGTCCTGACTTTC,CASSSGTTSGANVLTF
NA,TRBD1,TRBJ1-4,TRBV12-3/TRBV12-4,TGTGCCAGCAGTTTATCCGGGACAGGGTATGAAAAACTGTTTTTT,CASSLSGTGYEKLFF
once,TRBD1,TRBJ2-7,TRBV6-2/TRBV6-3,TGTGCCAGCAGCAGCCCGGGACAGGGGACCCACGAGCAGTACTTC,CASSSPGQGTHEQYF
NA,TRBD1,TRBJ1-2,TRBV4-1,TGCGCCAGCAGCCAAGATGCAGGCAGGGGGAGAGGCTACACCTTC,CASSQDAGRGRGYTF
NA,NA,TRBJ1-2,TRBV20-1,TGCAGTGCTAGGACGTGGACAGATACTTATGGCTACACCTTC,CSARTWTDTYGYTF
once,TRBD1,TRBJ2-7,TRBV2,TGTGCCAGCAGTCGGGACAGGGGGTCCTACTACGAGCAGTACTTC,CASSRDRGSYYEQYF
NA,NA,TRBJ2-1,TRBV12-3/TRBV12-4,TGTGCCAGCAGTTGGCGACGGGAGTCTTACAATGAGCAGTTCTTC,CASSWRRESYNEQFF
NA,NA,TRBJ1-1,TRBV7-2,TGTGCCAGCAGCTTAGTTTGGAACACTGAAGCTTTCTTT,CASSLVWNTEAFF
NA,NA,TRBJ2-6,TRBV3-1,TGTGCCAGCAGCCAAGCTTGGGGCGCTGGGGCCAACGTCCTGACTTTC,CASSQAWGAGANVLTF
NA,NA,TRBJ1-1,TRBV7-2,TGTGCCAGCAGTAACGACAGGAGAGCTTTCTTT,CASSNDRRAFF
NA,NA,TRBJ1-2,TRBV20-1,TGCAGTGCCAGTACCCTCTATGGCTACACCTTC,CSASTLYGYTF
once,TRBD2,TRBJ2-5,TRBV5-1,TGCGCCAGCAGTTACGGACTAGCGGGCGAAGAGACCCAGTACTTC,CASSYGLAGEETQYF
NA,TRBD2,TRBJ2-1,TRBV15,TGTGCCACCAGCAGAGATCTAGCGGGAAACAATGAGCAGTTCTTC,CATSRDLAGNNEQFF